Listed below are T cell receptor beta chains from one sample, sequenced in a study of cytomegalovirus exposure and HLA in healthy donors. Generated by immunoSEQ multiplex PCR, the TCRdb table keeps only in-frame clones and is missing some. The profile shows roughly 150,000 clones, approximately 91% of them singletons. The sample consisted of PBMCs. These receptors were obtained from a woman younger than 35 in good health and CMV-seropositive. Each CDR3 is given with its conserved first and last residue.

V | CDR3
TRBV11-3 | CASSLDRGQSSYEQYF
TRBV6-4 | CASSDGTGSGELFF
TRBV6-5 | CASRQNYGYTF
TRBV30 | CAWSGGQGEKLFF
TRBV25-1 | CASSETLAGSSYNEQFF
TRBV7-6 | CASSSNLAGGPRETQYF
TRBV30 | CAWSTHRGEGTEAFF
TRBV2 | CASSVGQGKNTGELFF
TRBV11-2 | CASSQQGRRRELFF
TRBV9 | CASSPRTADEKLFF
TRBV30 | CAWNSKGQVNEKLFF
TRBV27 | CASSLAGGYNEQFF
TRBV5-1 | CASSAIQGTYSYEQYF
TRBV28 | CASSLEGVNTEAFF
TRBV5-1 | CASSLEVGVGYNEQFF
TRBV19 | CASMEVSNTEAFF
TRBV7-2 | CASSSDRDTGELFF
TRBV4-1 | CASSQDRDRAQTNTGELFF
TRBV30 | CAWISGRLRGQYNEQFF
TRBV15 | CATSKPGLAGLYNEQFF
TRBV7-2 | CASSPGLRTETQYF
TRBV6-1 | CASSAPAGAGGFNEQYF
TRBV6-4 | CASTCGYEQYF
TRBV19 | CASKQGNSNQPQHF
TRBV6-1 | CASSDQGAGQPQHF
TRBV6-1 | CASSVKEQANTEAFF
TRBV19 | CASSRGTVQETQYF
TRBV5-1 | CASSFVGFGDSGNTIYF
TRBV6-5 | CASSYSRSPGGYTF
TRBV5-1 | CASGTGTADEKLFF
TRBV30 | CAWNNYNYGYTF
TRBV10-3 | CAISESLAGVDTEAFF
TRBV2 | CASKMGDRTNEKLFF
TRBV7-2 | CASSLEGQGTDTQYF
TRBV11-3 | CASSSDRVYEQYF
TRBV2 | CASRLAGDTQYF
TRBV19 | CASNGRHNQPQHF
TRBV5-1 | CASSFRQSNTGELFF
TRBV4-1 | CASSQVDMGLAGYNEQFF
TRBV5-4 | CASSLTGQVEGYTF
TRBV6-1 | CASIPHRTGNYGYTF
TRBV14 | CASSQVGAFTDTQYF
TRBV6-1 | CASIARGIDTQYF
TRBV27 | CASSLDRGTETQYF
TRBV5-4 | CASSLQPRDTSYEQYF
TRBV7-2 | CASSAQPSSGNTIYF
TRBV27 | CASSALGEVITETQYF
TRBV11-3 | CASSLRDYPDDEQFF
TRBV18 | CASSRGGGDYGYTF
TRBV15 | CATHGQGTTSYNEQFF
TRBV7-9 | CASSPTSSGADTQYF
TRBV4-1 | CASSQDPSGSLGQGLFF
TRBV7-3 | CASSLGRVEDTQYF
TRBV10-3 | CAIRGAQDTQYF
TRBV7-9 | CASRSGYEQYF
TRBV18 | CASSPASGRYEQYF
TRBV27 | CASRPTGTYGYTF
TRBV27 | CASSLGTGGPYEQFF
TRBV11-2 | CASSPQFSGNYEQYF
TRBV27 | CASRLLGAYGYTF